These 14 T cell receptor beta chains originate from one sample sequenced in a study of post-analysis software for immune sequencing data. Whole-study results and caveats: TRBV5-6, TRBV5-1 and TRBV20-1 belonged to a set of about five TRBV segments that were more frequent in patients than controls.

Unique molecular identifiers were present in the TCR beta cDNA libraries. TCRdb analysed the PCR reads with MiXCR anew, one entry per CDR3 protein. The table includes hundreds of thousands of distinct CDR3 sequences, 53% detected once. The antigens of these receptors remain unknown. The specimen was blood. The receptors shown here come from a girl between 5 and 17 years old with multiple sclerosis.

This chain links TRBV20-1 with TRBJ2-1, with D possibly being TRBD1 (5 bases). Deletions cut 5 bases from V and 10 bases from J, with 15 bases between. The germline V gene has CDR1 DFQATT and CDR2 SNEGSKA (reference sequence). The CDR3 extends over 12 amino acids. The CDR3 bases are TGCAGTGCTTGGGTGGGGCCCTACGAGCAGTTCTTC. Protein: CSAWVGPYEQFF.

V and J are TRBV6-1 and TRBJ2-3, with TRBD2 identical over 7 bases. Germline V lookup: CDR1 MNHNS, CDR2 SASEGT. The V segment lost 1 base and the J segment 6 bases; nucleotides outside the gene matches: 7. The CDR3 runs to 15 residues. CDR3 nucleotide sequence: TGTGCCAGCAGTGAAGGCGCGGGAGAGTCGGATACGCAGTATTTT. Translation: CASSEGAGESDTQYF.

The chain uses TRBV9 and TRBJ2-1; no reliable D call. V shed 1 base and J shed 3 bases, with 17 bases lying between them. The CDR3 is 17 residues long. Germline V gene lookup returns CDR1 SGDLS and CDR2 YYNGEE. CDR3 residues: CASSVSPLEVGYNEQFF. DNA for the CDR3: TGTGCCAGCAGCGTAAGCCCCCTCGAGGTTGGCTACAATGAGCAGTTCTTC.

The V call is TRBV30, the J call TRBJ1-2; no definite D call. The germline V and J ends were trimmed by 2 bases and 8 bases, with 12 bases remaining between them. CDR1 is GTSNPN, CDR2 SVGIG, per germline (reference sequence). This CDR3 comprises 12 residues. The CDR3 region is CAWSFMPEGYTF. In DNA, the CDR3 is TGTGCCTGGAGTTTCATGCCAGAGGGCTACACCTTC.

The chain combines TRBV20-1 with TRBJ2-2; D remains ambiguous. The CDR3 covers 13 residues. V shed 0 bases and J shed 10 bases, with 12 bases lying between them. CDR1 is DFQATT, CDR2 SNEGSKA, per germline (reference sequence). CDR3 sequence (DNA): TGCAGTGCTAGAGATCCCCGTTTCACGGAGCTGTTTTTT. This codes for CSARDPRFTELFF.

The chain employs TRBV12-3 or TRBV12-4 and TRBJ2-1; TRBD2 aligns across 7 bases. J was trimmed by 9 bases and V by 6 bases; bases with no gene match: 2. The CDR3 has 11 residues. The CDR3 protein is CASSERGEQFF. The DNA of the CDR3 is TGTGCCAGCAGCGAGCGGGGTGAGCAGTTCTTC.

On this clonotype: An end of the junction differs from the germline gene, which may be a read error. This chain joins TRBV7-7 and TRBJ2-7; D is perhaps TRBD1 (6 bases). CDR3 length: 15 amino acids. Germline V gives CDR1 SSHAT, CDR2 FNYEAQ (reference sequence). The DNA of the CDR3 is TGTGCTAGCAGCCGAGGTGGGGCAGGGGTCTACGAGCAGTACTTC. Encoded protein: CASSRGGAGVYEQYF.

The gene calls are TRBV12-3 or TRBV12-4 and TRBJ2-4; 9 nucleotides line up with TRBD1. The CDR3 runs to 17 residues. The trim removed 1 base at V and 1 base at J, leaving 5 bases unmatched. The CDR3 coding sequence is TGTGCCAGCAGTTTAGAGGGACAGGGAGCGGCCAAAAACATTCAGTACTTC. It translates to CASSLEGQGAAKNIQYF.

The chain uses TRBV12-3 or TRBV12-4 and TRBJ2-7; 8 bases agree with TRBD2. V lost 8 bases to trimming and J lost 3 bases; unmatched junction nucleotides: 12. This CDR3 region has 15 residues. CDR3 residues: CASGLGAGGIYEQYF. The CDR3 DNA reads TGTGCCAGCGGCCTCGGGGCGGGGGGAATCTACGAGCAGTACTTC.

This clonotype has more than one count but fewer than ten. The chain couples TRBV3-1 to TRBJ1-1, with D perhaps matching TRBD1 (5 bases). CDR1 and CDR2 (germline): LGHDT, YNNKEL (reference sequence). This CDR3 contains 16 residues. V lost 0 bases and J lost 0, with 11 bases in between. For the CDR3, the DNA is TGTGCCAGCAGCCAAGAAAAGGGGATAATGAACACTGAAGCTTTCTTT. This translates into CASSQEKGIMNTEAFF.

V and J are TRBV6-6 and TRBJ2-7; TRBD1 matches 11 bases. Germline lookup yields CDR1 MNHNY and CDR2 SVGAGI (reference sequence). CDR3 length equals 15 residues. Trimming cost V 7 bases and J 2 bases; bases outside gene matches: 7. The CDR3 bases are TGTGCCAGCAAACGGGAGGGACAGGGGGCCTACGAGCAGTACTTC. It translates to CASKREGQGAYEQYF.

V gene TRBV15 combines with J gene TRBJ1-5; D is unresolved. Trimming stripped 1 base from V and 5 bases from J, with 9 bases between. CDR1 and CDR2 from the germline V gene are LNHNV and YYDKDF (reference sequence). The CDR3 has 14 residues. The CDR3 loop is CATSRAVRDQPQHF. The CDR3 DNA reads TGTGCCACCAGCAGAGCGGTGAGGGATCAGCCCCAGCATTTT. The complete variable domain, with remaining parts taken from reference TRBV15 and TRBJ1-5, reads DAMVIQNPRYQVTQFGKPVTLSCSQTLNHNVMYWYQQKSSQAPKLLFHYYDKDFNNEADTPDNFQSRRPNTSFCFLDIRSPGLGDTAMYLCATSRAVRDQPQHFGDGTRLSIL.

In its sample, this clonotype was seen a few times. The chain couples TRBV10-1 to TRBJ2-1; unclear D gene. CDR3 length equals 14 residues. V lost 0 bases, J lost 12 bases, and 15 bases lay in between. Germline V gene data show CDR1 as WNHNN and CDR2 as SYGVQD (reference sequence). For the CDR3, the DNA is TGCGCCAGCAGTGAGTCTTGGCCCCCGAGATGGCAGTTCTTC. Translated: CASSESWPPRWQFF.

The sample holds a few counts of this clonotype. The chain joins TRBV9 to TRBJ2-7, with 7 bases matching TRBD1. V was clipped by 4 bases and J by 2 bases; unmatched bases: 6. Germline V gene data show CDR1 as SGDLS and CDR2 as YYNGEE. This CDR3 contains 14 residues. The DNA of the CDR3 is TGTGCCAGCAGCATCGGGACAGCGCCCTACGAGCAGTACTTC. It codes for CASSIGTAPYEQYF. Full variable domain (remainder filled in from reference TRBV9 and TRBJ2-7): DSGVTQTPKHLITATGQRVTLRCSPRSGDLSVYWYQQSLDQGLQFLIQYYNGEERAKGNILERFSAQQFPDLHSELNLSSLELGDSALYFCASSIGTAPYEQYFGPGTRLTVT.